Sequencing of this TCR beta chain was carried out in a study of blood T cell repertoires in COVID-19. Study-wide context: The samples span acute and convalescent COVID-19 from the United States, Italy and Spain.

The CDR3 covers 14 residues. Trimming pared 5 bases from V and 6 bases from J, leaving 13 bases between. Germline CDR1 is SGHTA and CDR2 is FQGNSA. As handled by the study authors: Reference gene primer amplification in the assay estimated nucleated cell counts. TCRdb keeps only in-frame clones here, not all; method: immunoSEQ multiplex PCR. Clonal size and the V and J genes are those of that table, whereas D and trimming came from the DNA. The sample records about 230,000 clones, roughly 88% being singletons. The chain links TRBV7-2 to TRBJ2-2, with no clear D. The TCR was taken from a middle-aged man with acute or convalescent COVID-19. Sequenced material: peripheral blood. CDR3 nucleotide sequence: TGTGCCAGCAGCCCTAGGTTGTGGGCCGGGGAGCTGTTTTTT. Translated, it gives CASSPRLWAGELFF. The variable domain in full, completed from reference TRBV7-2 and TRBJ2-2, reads GAGVSQSPSNKVTEKGKDVELRCDPISGHTALYWYRQSLGQGLEFLIYFQGNSAPDKSGLPSDRFSAERTGGSVSTLTIQRTQQEDSAVYLCASSPRLWAGELFFGEGSRLTVL.